These 8 T cell receptor beta chains originate from one sample sequenced in a study of CD8+ T cells in alopecia areata. The treatment: oral pan-JAK inhibitor, 5-10 mg twice daily. Patients with alopecia areata provided lesional scalp punch biopsies as well as peripheral blood. Following RNA extraction, reverse transcription yielded cDNA that acted as the sequencing template. Clones were sequenced by immunoSEQ multiplex PCR, and TCRdb holds only the in-frame ones, with some missing. The sample yields approximately 7,400 clones, 60% to 75% seen once. The material sequenced was skin, taken at week 4, from a patient treated with tofacitinib. These receptors all stem from a human donor with alopecia areata.

The rearrangement links TRBV14 to TRBJ1-1, with D hard to call. Germline V gene sequence: CDR1 SGHDN, CDR2 FVKESK. The CDR3 totals 13 residues. V shed 4 bases and J shed 8 bases, with 14 bases lying between them. Here the CDR3 DNA reads TGTGCCAGCAGCCCTAAACGACCCAGAGAAGCTTTCTTT. Translation gives CASSPKRPREAFF.

This chain links TRBV5-1 with TRBJ2-1; TRBD2 matches at 8 bases. V shed 3 bases and J 3 bases; nucleotides not matched to a gene: 2. Germline assignment: CDR1 SGHRS and CDR2 YFSETQ. This CDR3 comprises 14 residues. The CDR3: CASSWGTSYNEQFF. The DNA of the CDR3 is TGCGCCAGCAGCTGGGGGACTAGCTACAATGAGCAGTTCTTC.

By frequency in the sample, this clone is medium-sized. This chain connects TRBV10-2 to TRBJ2-2; 7 nucleotides align to TRBD1. With V trimmed by 4 bases and J by 1 base, 3 bases remained unmatched. This CDR3 contains 15 residues. Germline V lookup: CDR1 WSHSY, CDR2 SAAADI. This chain's CDR3 is CASSARDRNTGELFF. The CDR3 DNA sequence: TGCGCCAGCAGTGCCCGGGACAGGAACACCGGGGAGCTGTTTTTT.

The chain recombines TRBV4-3 with TRBJ2-7; a possible D gene is TRBD2 (5 bases). Germline loops: CDR1 LGHNA, CDR2 YSLEER. The CDR3 length is 15 residues. The V end was cut by 0 bases, the J end by 0 bases, with 9 bases between. This CDR3 is CASSQEDLGSYEQYF. As DNA, the CDR3 is TGCGCCAGCAGCCAAGAGGACTTGGGCTCCTACGAGCAGTACTTC.

This chain links TRBV7-8 with TRBJ1-3; D is possibly TRBD1 (5 bases). The germline gives CDR1 SGHVS, CDR2 FQNEAQ. There are 15 residues in the CDR3. Trimming stripped 5 bases from V and 0 bases from J, with 11 bases between. This CDR3 reads CASSPVGGSGNTIYF. CDR3 coding DNA: TGTGCCAGCAGCCCGGTTGGGGGCTCTGGAAACACCATATATTTT. Full variable domain (outside the CDR3, taken from reference TRBV7-8 and TRBJ1-3): GAGVSQSPRYKVAKRGQDVALRCDPISGHVSLFWYQQALGQGPEFLTYFQNEAQLDKSGLPSDRFFAERPEGSVSTLKIQRTQQEDSAVYLCASSPVGGSGNTIYFGEGSWLTVV.

Concerning this clone itself: The conserved final phenylalanine or tryptophan is absent from the CDR3, which likely points to a read error. The chain combines TRBV27 with TRBJ1-5; tentatively, D is TRBD1 (6 bases). CDR3 length: 15 amino acids. V was trimmed by 5 bases and J by 0 bases, leaving 11 bases between them. Germline CDR1 and CDR2: MNHEY and SMNVEV (reference sequence). CDR3 amino acids: CASSPGAYSNQPQHL. The CDR3, as DNA: TGTGCCAGCAGTCCAGGGGCATATAGCAATCAGCCCCAGCATCTT.

This sequence joins TRBV28 and TRBJ2-1; 8 nucleotides match TRBD2. The V gene's germline CDR1 is MDHEN and CDR2 SYDVKM. V shed 3 bases and J 9 bases; nucleotides not matched to a gene: 13. The CDR3 runs to 16 residues. The CDR3 loop reads CASSFPGLGGGSEQFF. The DNA of the CDR3 is TGTGCCAGCAGTTTCCCGGGACTAGGGGGTGGAAGTGAGCAGTTCTTC.

The chain recombines TRBV7-2 with TRBJ1-2; 8 bases line up with TRBD1. V shed 1 base and J 7 bases; nucleotides not matched to a gene: 8. Per germline, CDR1 SGHTA and CDR2 FQGNSA. This CDR3 has 15 amino acids. The CDR3 region is CASSLGAGQGGGYTF. In DNA form, the CDR3 reads TGTGCCAGCAGCTTAGGGGCTGGACAGGGTGGTGGCTACACCTTC.